This section outlines one T cell receptor beta chain sequence together with its context. This entry belongs to a study of CXCR3-negative and CXCR3-positive naive CD8 T cells. CDR3 length: 15 amino acids. CDR1 is SSHAT and CDR2 is FNYEAQ in the germline V gene (reference sequence). Preparation of TRB cDNA libraries relied on 5' RACE carrying UMI labels. TCRdb re-called the 5' RACE reads; every CDR3 protein appears as one record, without DNA. The table for this sample gives tens of thousands of distinct CDR3 sequences. This TCR was recovered from a human donor in good health. Some clones in this sample may be carry-over from other donors' samples. The chain carries TRBV7-7 and TRBJ2-5; absent DNA, TCRdb's TRBD1 call cannot be checked. Sequences were obtained from naive CXCR3- CD8+ T cells from blood. Subset indicated: CD45RO-CCR7+CD27+CD95- naive CD8+ T cells lacking CXCR3 (TNR3-). CDR3: CASSSFQDREATQYF.